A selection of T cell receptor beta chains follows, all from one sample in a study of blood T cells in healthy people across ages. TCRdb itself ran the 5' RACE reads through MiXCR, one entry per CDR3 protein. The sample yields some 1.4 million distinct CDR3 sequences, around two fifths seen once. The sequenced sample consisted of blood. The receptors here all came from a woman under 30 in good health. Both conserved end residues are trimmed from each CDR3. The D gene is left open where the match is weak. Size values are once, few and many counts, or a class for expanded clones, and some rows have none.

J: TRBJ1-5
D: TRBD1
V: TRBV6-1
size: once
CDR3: ASSGDRGSNQPQH

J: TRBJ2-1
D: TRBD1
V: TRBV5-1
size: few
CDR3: ASSLGQGAGEQF

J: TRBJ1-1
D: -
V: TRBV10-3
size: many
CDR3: AISTSGRDTEAF

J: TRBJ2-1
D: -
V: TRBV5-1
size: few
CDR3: ASSSKGYNEQF

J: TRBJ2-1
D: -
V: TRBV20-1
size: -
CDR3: SASWGGPHEQF

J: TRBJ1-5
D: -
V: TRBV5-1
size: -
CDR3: ASPTPPGAHSNQPQH

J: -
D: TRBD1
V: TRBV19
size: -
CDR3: ASSPGQGATYEQY

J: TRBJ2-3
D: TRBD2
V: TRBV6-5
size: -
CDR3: ASSSVGLAGGEDTQY

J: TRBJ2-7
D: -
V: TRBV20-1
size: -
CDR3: SAWGTDSYEQY

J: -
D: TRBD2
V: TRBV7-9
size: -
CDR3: ASSFVLAGGIPYEQY

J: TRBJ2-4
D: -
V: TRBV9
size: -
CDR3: ASSIFPNLAKNIQY

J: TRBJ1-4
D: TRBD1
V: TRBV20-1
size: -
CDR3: SARDWGQGYEKLF

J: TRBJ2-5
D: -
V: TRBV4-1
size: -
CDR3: ASSQDWGTPKETQY

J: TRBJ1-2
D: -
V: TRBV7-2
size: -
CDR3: ASSPRRQSDGYT

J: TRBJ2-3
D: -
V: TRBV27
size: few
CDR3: ASREVASGTDTQY

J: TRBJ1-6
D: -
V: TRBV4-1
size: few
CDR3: ASSQESSPLH

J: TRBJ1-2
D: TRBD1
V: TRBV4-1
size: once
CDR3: ASSSIRDSSNYGYT

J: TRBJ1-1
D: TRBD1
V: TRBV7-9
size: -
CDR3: ASSDRDRNTEAF

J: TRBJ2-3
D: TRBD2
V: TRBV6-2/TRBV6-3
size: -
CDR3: ASSSTSRRTDTQY

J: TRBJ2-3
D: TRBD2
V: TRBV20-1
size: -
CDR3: SAILAGTDTQY

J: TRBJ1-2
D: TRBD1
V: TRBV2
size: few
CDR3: ASRAGQGHGYT

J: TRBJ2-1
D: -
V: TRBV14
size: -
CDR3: ASSQAGRLNEQF

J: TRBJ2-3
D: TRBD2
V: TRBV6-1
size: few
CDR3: ASKTGTSGMGGADTQY

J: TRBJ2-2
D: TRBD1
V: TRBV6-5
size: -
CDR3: ASSYGFGTGGFGGELF

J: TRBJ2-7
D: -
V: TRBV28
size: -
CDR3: ASSSRVHSYEQY

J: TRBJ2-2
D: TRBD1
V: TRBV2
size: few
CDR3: ASSSTGASGTGELF

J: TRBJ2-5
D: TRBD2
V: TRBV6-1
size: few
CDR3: ASRGLAGSRVGSNQETQY

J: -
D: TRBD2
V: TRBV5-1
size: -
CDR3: ASSSLAGPSGTQY

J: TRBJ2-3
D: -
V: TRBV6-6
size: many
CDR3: ASRTGDTQY

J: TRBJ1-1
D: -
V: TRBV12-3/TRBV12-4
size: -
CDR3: ASSFRREMNTEAF

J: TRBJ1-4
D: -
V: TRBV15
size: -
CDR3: ATSRGTATNEKLF

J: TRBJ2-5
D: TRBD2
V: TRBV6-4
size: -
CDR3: ASSGKAGGIADEQY

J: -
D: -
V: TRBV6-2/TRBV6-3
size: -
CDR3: ASSPAGDNEQY

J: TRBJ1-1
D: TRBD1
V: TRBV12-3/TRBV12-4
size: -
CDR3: ASSYPGQDTEAF

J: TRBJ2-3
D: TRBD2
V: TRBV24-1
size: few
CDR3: ATSSSGGTDTQY

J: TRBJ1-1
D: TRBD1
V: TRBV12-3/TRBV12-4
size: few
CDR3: ASSHQEGALRAEAF

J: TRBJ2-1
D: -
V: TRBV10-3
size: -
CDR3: AISESTDTYNEQF

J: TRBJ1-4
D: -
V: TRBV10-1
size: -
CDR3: AGKSATNEKLF

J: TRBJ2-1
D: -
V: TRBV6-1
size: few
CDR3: ASSDLLATYNEQF

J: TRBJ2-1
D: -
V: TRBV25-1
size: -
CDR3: ASSPRVESSNEQF

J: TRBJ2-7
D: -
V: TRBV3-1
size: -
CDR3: ASRPWGGGVYEQY

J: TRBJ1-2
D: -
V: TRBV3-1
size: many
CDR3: ASSQEGYGYT

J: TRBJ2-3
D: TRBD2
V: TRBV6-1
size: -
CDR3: ASSELVAGAADTQY

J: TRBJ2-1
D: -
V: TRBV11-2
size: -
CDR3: ASSLTGGLLERKQF

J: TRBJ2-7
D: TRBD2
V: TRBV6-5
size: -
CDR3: ASRPPPSGSQEQY

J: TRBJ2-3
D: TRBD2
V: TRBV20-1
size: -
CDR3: SARTGGASRGADTQY